The 27 T cell receptor beta chains given below trace back to one sample, sequenced in a study of CD8+ T cells in alopecia areata. Treatment noted: oral pan-JAK inhibitor, 5-10 mg twice daily. RNA extraction and reverse transcription yielded cDNA as sequencing template. Produced via immunoSEQ multiplex PCR; TCRdb's table is partial and in-frame only. The repertoire consists of about 200,000 clones, with roughly 64% occurring once and the leading ten covering 5.5% to 6%. Material: CD4+ T cells sorted from blood, obtained at week 24, from a patient treated with tofacitinib. These receptors all come from a human donor with alopecia areata.

The rearrangement uses TRBV9 and TRBJ2-3; TRBD2 agrees at 9 bases. CDR3 length equals 17 residues. After removal of 2 bases from V and 5 bases from J, the junction contained 12 bases not matched to a gene. CDR1 is SGDLS and CDR2 is YYNGEE in the germline V gene. The CDR3 loop is CASSVVGLAGVQDTQYF. The CDR3 DNA follows: TGTGCCAGCAGCGTGGTCGGATTAGCGGGGGTTCAAGATACGCAGTATTTT.

This chain uses TRBV7-9 with TRBJ2-3, with D unclear. The germline gives CDR1 SEHNR, CDR2 FQNEAQ (reference sequence). V was pared by 5 bases and J by 8 bases, with 26 bases between. This CDR3 comprises 17 residues. The CDR3 nucleotides are TGTGCCAGCAGCAATTATTTTGGGGAAATGGATCTTGTTACGCAGTATTTT. Residues: CASSNYFGEMDLVTQYF.

This clone was counted a few times. The chain recombines TRBV7-8 with TRBJ2-1; 12 nucleotides agree with TRBD2. V lost 0 bases to trimming and J lost 6 bases; unmatched junction nucleotides: 3. The CDR3 extends over 16 amino acids. The germline V gene encodes CDR1 SGHVS and CDR2 FQNEAQ. The DNA of the CDR3 is TGTGCCAGCAGCTTAGCCGGACTAGCGGGATTCAATGAGCAGTTCTTC. The encoded protein is CASSLAGLAGFNEQFF.

This clone was observed a few times. The chain uses TRBV29-1 and TRBJ2-7; D remains unclear. V was trimmed by 4 bases and J by 6 bases, leaving 13 bases between them. The CDR3 contains 12 residues. Germline V lookup: CDR1 SQVTM, CDR2 ANQGSEA. CDR3 sequence: CSVGIRTGEQYF. DNA of the CDR3: TGCAGCGTTGGAATAAGAACCGGCGAGCAGTACTTC.

This clone appeared a few times. CDR3 residues: CASSLTPERQETQYF. The CDR3 nucleotides read TGTGCCAGCAGCTTAACGCCGGAGCGACAAGAGACCCAGTACTTC. V usage is TRBV7-3 and J usage is TRBJ2-5, with no clear D. The CDR3 sequence is 15 residues long. V was pared by 0 bases and J by 2 bases, with 10 bases between. Germline assignment: CDR1 SGHTA and CDR2 FQGTGA.

The rearrangement joins TRBV15 to TRBJ1-1; D is undetermined. Germline V lookup: CDR1 LNHNV, CDR2 YYDKDF (reference sequence). This CDR3 contains 17 residues. Trimming shortened V by 0 bases and J by 0 bases, and 14 bases separated the two germline ends. CDR3 sequence reads: CATSRDIGVGLNTEAFF. In DNA form, the CDR3 reads TGTGCCACCAGCAGAGATATTGGGGTAGGGTTGAACACTGAAGCTTTCTTT.

This clone was counted between two and nine times. V gene TRBV29-1 combines with J gene TRBJ2-5; no firm D call. V lost 4 bases and J lost 5, with 8 bases in between. The CDR3 sequence is 11 residues long. Germline V gene lookup returns CDR1 SQVTM and CDR2 ANQGSEA. The CDR3, as DNA: TGCAGCGTTGGGTTGGCGGAGACCCAGTACTTC. The encoded protein is CSVGLAETQYF.

This CDR3 is CASSTPGPQETQYF. The DNA of the CDR3 is TGTGCCAGCAGTACTCCAGGCCCCCAAGAGACCCAGTACTTC. The chain uses TRBV27 and TRBJ2-5; D gene uncertain. Germline assignment: CDR1 MNHEY and CDR2 SMNVEV (reference sequence). The V end lost 5 bases, the J end lost 1 base, and 11 bases lay between the germline ends. CDR3 length: 14 amino acids.

The CDR3 loop is CATSIRAGELFF. Here the CDR3 DNA reads TGTGCCACCAGCATCAGGGCCGGGGAGCTGTTTTTT. The rearrangement links TRBV15 to TRBJ2-2, with D possibly TRBD1 on 5 matching bases. There are 12 residues in the CDR3. The germline V gene has CDR1 LNHNV and CDR2 YYDKDF (reference sequence). V gave up 4 bases and J gave up 6 bases, with 6 bases separating them.

The chain is built from TRBV5-1 and TRBJ1-1; D is perhaps TRBD1 (5 bases). The V and J ends lost 7 bases and 5 bases respectively, with 18 bases between them. Germline values: CDR1 SGHRS, CDR2 YFSETQ. The length of the CDR3 is 14 residues. The CDR3 sequence: CASCQQGGETEAFF. CDR3 DNA: TGCGCCAGCTGCCAGCAGGGTGGTGAGACTGAAGCTTTCTTT.

The rearrangement joins TRBV2 to TRBJ1-5, with TRBD1 matching 7 bases. Trimming took 6 bases from V and 4 from J; bases not matched to a gene: 3. The germline CDR1 and CDR2 sequences are SNHLY and FYNNEI. This CDR3 has 13 amino acids. Here the CDR3 DNA reads TGTGCCAGCAGCCCGGGACAGAATCAGCCCCAGCATTTT. Protein: CASSPGQNQPQHF.

The rearrangement links TRBV5-4 to TRBJ2-1, with D possibly TRBD2 on 5 matching bases. With 4 bases removed from V and 4 bases from J, the gap between germline ends came to 6 bases. The CDR3 covers 12 residues. Germline CDR1 SGHNT, CDR2 YYREEE (reference sequence). The CDR3 DNA reads as TGTGCCAGCAGCCGGACTTACAATGAGCAGTTCTTC. It yields the protein CASSRTYNEQFF.

The chain uses TRBV7-2 and TRBJ2-1; 12 nucleotides align to TRBD2. This CDR3 spans 15 amino acids. Trimming cost V 4 bases and J 7 bases; bases outside gene matches: 5. Germline V gives CDR1 SGHTA, CDR2 FQGNSA. CDR3 nucleotide sequence: TGTGCCAGCAGCTATGGACTAGCGGGATCGAATGAGCAGTTCTTC. Its protein is CASSYGLAGSNEQFF.

This clone showed up just a few times. The genes are TRBV13 and TRBJ2-7, with D tentatively TRBD2 (5 bases). V was clipped by 5 bases and J by 4 bases, with 15 bases between them. Germline V CDR1 and CDR2: PRHDT, FYEKMQ (reference sequence). The CDR3 has 14 amino acids. CDR3 residues: CASSPFGLGYEQYF. For the CDR3, the DNA is TGTGCCAGCAGCCCATTCGGACTCGGGTACGAGCAGTACTTC. Complete variable domain (other parts from reference TRBV13 and TRBJ2-7): AAGVIQSPRHLIKEKRETATLKCYPIPRHDTVYWYQQGPGQDPQFLISFYEKMQSDKGSIPDRFSAQQFSDYHSELNMSSLELGDSALYFCASSPFGLGYEQYFGPGTRLTVT.

Written as DNA, the CDR3 is TGTGCCAGCAGAGCCTTAGGTGGCTCCAAAAACATTCAGTACTTC. It specifies CASRALGGSKNIQYF. This chain uses TRBV6-6 with TRBJ2-4, with D unclear. Deletions cut 6 bases from V and 2 bases from J, with 14 bases between. The germline gives CDR1 MNHNY, CDR2 SVGAGI (reference sequence). This CDR3 comprises 15 residues.

The rearrangement uses TRBV5-1 and TRBJ2-6; TRBD2 might be the D (5 bases). The V end was cut by 2 bases, the J end by 4 bases, with 10 bases between. The CDR3 contains 15 residues. Germline values: CDR1 SGHRS, CDR2 YFSETQ. Written as DNA, the CDR3 is TGCGCCAGCAGCTTATTGGGAGCAGGGGCCAACGTCCTGACTTTC. Translated: CASSLLGAGANVLTF.

There are a few counts of this clone. The CDR3 DNA sequence: TGCGCCAGCAGCCAGACAGGGGGAGATAATTCACCCCTCCACTTT. The encoded protein is CASSQTGGDNSPLHF. This sequence joins TRBV4-3 and TRBJ1-6; 9 bases match TRBD1. The V and J ends lost 3 bases and 5 bases, in that order; junction bases with no gene match: 2. Germline CDR1 LGHNA, CDR2 YSLEER. The CDR3 length is 15 residues.

The chain links TRBV25-1 to TRBJ2-1; D is undetermined. Germline-derived CDR1 and CDR2 are MGHDK and SYGVNS. The germline V and J ends were trimmed by 2 bases and 0 bases, with 5 bases remaining between them. The CDR3 totals 14 residues. CDR3 protein: CASSEGSSYNEQFF. CDR3 bases: TGTGCCAGCAGTGAAGGAAGCTCCTACAATGAGCAGTTCTTC.

CDR3 residues: CASSLVPGNSGANVLTF. CDR3 sequence (DNA): TGTGCCAGCAGCTTGGTACCAGGGAACTCTGGGGCCAACGTCCTGACTTTC. The rearrangement joins TRBV5-6 to TRBJ2-6; a weak D match, TRBD1 (5 bases). V shed 0 bases and J shed 0 bases, with 10 bases lying between them. CDR1 and CDR2 (germline): SGHDT, YYEEEE. This CDR3 is 17 amino acids long. The whole variable domain, filled in from reference TRBV5-6 and TRBJ2-6, reads DAGVTQSPTHLIKTRGQQVTLRCSPKSGHDTVSWYQQALGQGPQFIFQYYEEEERQRGNFPDRFSGHQFPNYSSELNVNALLLGDSALYLCASSLVPGNSGANVLTFGAGSRLTVL.

The rearrangement links TRBV18 to TRBJ1-6; D not certain. CDR3 size: 13 residues. CDR1 and CDR2 (germline): KGHSH, LQKENI. Deletions cut 4 bases from V and 7 bases from J, with 8 bases between. CDR3 sequence (DNA): TGTGCCAGCTCACTCGGCGGAAATTCACCCCTCCACTTT. Protein product: CASSLGGNSPLHF. Complete variable domain (other parts from reference TRBV18 and TRBJ1-6): NAGVMQNPRHLVRRRGQEARLRCSPMKGHSHVYWYRQLPEEGLKFMVYLQKENIIDESGMPKERFSAEFPKEGPSILRIQQVVRGDSAAYFCASSLGGNSPLHFGNGTRLTVT.

The chain has TRBV15 and TRBJ2-7; 12 bases line up with TRBD1. With V trimmed by 5 bases and J by 6 bases, 11 bases remained unmatched. Germline CDR1 and CDR2: LNHNV and YYDKDF (reference sequence). The CDR3 totals 16 residues. As DNA, the CDR3 is TGTGCCACCAGCTCACCTCCGGGACAGGGGGCAGGCGAGCAGTACTTC. Its protein product is CATSSPPGQGAGEQYF. The full variable domain, rest sourced from reference TRBV15 and TRBJ2-7, is DAMVIQNPRYQVTQFGKPVTLSCSQTLNHNVMYWYQQKSSQAPKLLFHYYDKDFNNEADTPDNFQSRRPNTSFCFLDIRSPGLGDTAMYLCATSSPPGQGAGEQYFGPGTRLTVT.

This chain links TRBV10-3 with TRBJ2-7; the match to TRBD1 covers 7 bases. The germline V gene has CDR1 ENHRY and CDR2 SYGVKD. The CDR3 has 12 residues. V was pared by 10 bases and J by 6 bases, with 9 bases of the junction left unmatched. The DNA of the CDR3 is TGTGCCAGCAAGACAGGGCCTAGCGAGCAGTACTTC. Its protein product is CASKTGPSEQYF.

The rearrangement links TRBV25-1 to TRBJ1-2; D ambiguous. V lost 1 base to trimming and J lost 6 bases, with 6 bases between them. CDR3 size: 12 residues. Germline values: CDR1 MGHDK, CDR2 SYGVNS. Here the CDR3 DNA reads TGTGCCAGCAGTGAATCAGGTGATGGCTACACCTTC. It is translated as CASSESGDGYTF.

The chain carries TRBV7-2 and TRBJ2-7; 12 positions match TRBD2. This CDR3 spans 16 amino acids. V shed 5 bases and J 0 bases; nucleotides not matched to a gene: 5. Germline V CDR1 and CDR2: SGHTA, FQGNSA. This chain's CDR3 is CASSPRTSGISYEQYF. The CDR3 coding sequence is TGTGCCAGCAGCCCAAGGACTAGCGGGATCTCCTACGAGCAGTACTTC.

This clone was seen just once. The chain uses TRBV25-1 and TRBJ2-7, with 7 bases aligning to TRBD1. V lost 4 bases and J lost 7; bases outside the gene matches: 7. The CDR3 covers 13 residues. Germline CDR1 is MGHDK and CDR2 is SYGVNS. The CDR3 sequence: CASSVQGFGEQYF. In nucleotides, the CDR3 is TGTGCCAGCAGTGTACAGGGGTTCGGGGAGCAGTACTTC.

The chain combines TRBV7-9 with TRBJ2-1; D is perhaps TRBD1 (5 bases). This CDR3 is 15 amino acids long. The germline V and J ends were trimmed by 5 bases and 1 base, with 12 bases remaining between them. The germline CDR1 and CDR2 sequences are SEHNR and FQNEAQ (reference sequence). CDR3 in amino acids: CASSRDRPSYNEQFF. The CDR3 DNA reads TGTGCCAGCAGCCGAGACAGACCTTCCTACAATGAGCAGTTCTTC.

The chain carries TRBV5-1 and TRBJ1-1; D gene uncertain. Germline loops: CDR1 SGHRS, CDR2 YFSETQ. The V end lost 6 bases, the J end lost 3 bases, and 12 bases lay between the germline ends. The length of the CDR3 is 13 residues. In DNA, the CDR3 is TGCGCCAGCAAGGATGACATTTACACTGAAGCTTTCTTT. This encodes CASKDDIYTEAFF.